Below, one T cell receptor beta chain is given with its context. Its antigen remains unidentified. CDR3 length equals 15 residues. Germline V gene lookup returns CDR1 MNHEY and CDR2 SMNVEV (reference sequence). J gave up 0 bases and V 3 bases, and 5 bases lay outside the gene matches. This sample was taken from a study of cytomegalovirus exposure and HLA in healthy donors. 60 Vbeta and 13 Jbeta primers were used in PCR. Sequenced by immunoSEQ multiplex PCR; TCRdb stores in-frame clones only, minus some. The data hold around 170,000 clones, with around 75% observed a single time. Findings of the study overall: Among TCR beta chains, those listed as cytomegalovirus-associated numbered about 160.

Sequenced input: PBMCs. The chain has TRBV27 and TRBJ2-7, with TRBD2 matching over 7 bases. This TCR derives from a man aged 35-49 years in good health and CMV-seropositive. The CDR3 reads CASSFGRGSSYEQYF. The CDR3 DNA follows: TGTGCCAGCAGTTTTGGGCGGGGGAGCTCCTACGAGCAGTACTTC.